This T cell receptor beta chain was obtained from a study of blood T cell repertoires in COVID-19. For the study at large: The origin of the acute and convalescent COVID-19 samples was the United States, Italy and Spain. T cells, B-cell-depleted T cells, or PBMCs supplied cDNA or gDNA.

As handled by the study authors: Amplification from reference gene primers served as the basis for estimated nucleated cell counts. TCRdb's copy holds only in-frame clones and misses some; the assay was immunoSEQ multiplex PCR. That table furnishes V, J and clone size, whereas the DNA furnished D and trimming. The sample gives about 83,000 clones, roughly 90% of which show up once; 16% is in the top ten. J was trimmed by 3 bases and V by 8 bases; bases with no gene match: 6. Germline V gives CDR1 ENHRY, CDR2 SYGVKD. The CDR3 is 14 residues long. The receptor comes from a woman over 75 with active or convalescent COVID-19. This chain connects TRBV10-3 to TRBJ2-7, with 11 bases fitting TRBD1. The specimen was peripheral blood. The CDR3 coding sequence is TGTGCCATCGGGGCCGGGACAGGGGGCTACGAGCAGTACTTC. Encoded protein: CAIGAGTGGYEQYF.